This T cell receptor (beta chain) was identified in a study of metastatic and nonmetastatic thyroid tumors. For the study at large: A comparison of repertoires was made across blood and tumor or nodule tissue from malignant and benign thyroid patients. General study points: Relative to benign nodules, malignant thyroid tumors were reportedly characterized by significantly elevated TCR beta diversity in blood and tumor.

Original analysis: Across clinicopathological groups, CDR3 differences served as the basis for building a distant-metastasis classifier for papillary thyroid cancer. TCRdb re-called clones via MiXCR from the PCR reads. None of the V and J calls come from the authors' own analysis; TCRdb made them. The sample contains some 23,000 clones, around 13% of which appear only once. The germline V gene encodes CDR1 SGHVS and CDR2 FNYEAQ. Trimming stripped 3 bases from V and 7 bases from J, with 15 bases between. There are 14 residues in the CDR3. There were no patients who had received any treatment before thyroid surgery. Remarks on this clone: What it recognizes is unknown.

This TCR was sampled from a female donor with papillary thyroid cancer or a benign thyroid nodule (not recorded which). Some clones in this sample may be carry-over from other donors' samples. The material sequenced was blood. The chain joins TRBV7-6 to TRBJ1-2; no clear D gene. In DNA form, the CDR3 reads TGTGCCAGCAGCTTGGGCAGCGAGAGATTTGGCTACACCTTC. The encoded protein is CASSLGSERFGYTF.